This T cell receptor (beta chain) comes out of a study of cytomegalovirus exposure and HLA in healthy donors (dated by TCRdb to 2017 to 2019). Study-wide context: An earlier analysis of some 550 of the donors reported more than 250 Gb of sequence data and 117 million unique TCR beta sequences from about 200 million T cells. Of the 398 genotyped donors, 81% fell in the genetic ancestry cluster associated with self-reported Caucasian donors. Because of strong linkage in the cohort, a handful of DR-DQ haplotypes were treated as single units for association and clustering. In an earlier analysis of 500 to 650 of the donors, high-throughput TCR beta sequencing was used to judge whether each TCR beta V gene segment behaved as functional or pseudogenic. A separate validation cohort of about 110 different subjects was used in addition to the approximately 700-subject first cohort. Using immunosequencing, the study profiled T cell repertoires from some 670 subjects and related those repertoires to cytomegalovirus serostatus. Class I and class II HLA loci were covered by the typing at four-digit resolution. A later genetic analysis used genome-wide SNP genotypes for about three fifths of the 666 donors, treating that subset as a discovery cohort. The study was designed to test whether signatures of past pathogen exposure could be identified by cataloging public T cell receptors. To study patterns of TCR occurrence, a later analysis re-analyzed previously published TCR beta repertoires from just over 650 donors and added high-resolution HLA genotyping. Roughly 300 gigabases of sequencing data and around 90 million unique TCR sequences made up an early release that covered approximately 620 HLA-typed donors. Donor age, sex, ethnicity and CMV serostatus were collected together with the repertoire data. Among around 400 genotyped donors of the cohort, an average of roughly 230,000 unique TCR beta nucleotide sequences was sequenced per donor, of which approximately 19% were non-productive. Typing coverage varied by locus: roughly 620-630 donors for A, B, C, DRB1 and DQB1; 500 to 550 for DQA1; 600 to 610 for DPA1; fewer than 480 for DPB1. In the later analysis, no new phenotypic data were used to find candidate immune exposures; instead, reliance was placed on TCR beta sequences and their occurrence across donors. All discovery cohort repertoires had been generated using a single sequencing platform. To predict cytomegalovirus infection status, the study combined high-throughput TCR immunosequencing, statistical association of individual TCRs with disease status, and machine learning.

In the germline V gene, CDR1 corresponds to SGHTA and CDR2 to FQGNSA. The cysteine opens and the phenylalanine closes a CDR3 of 13 amino acids. The read is trimmed to its CDR3 DNA, 39 bases read in frame from base 1. Trimming at the junction amounts to 5 bases on V and 10 bases on J, and the germline ends lie 15 bases apart. Results the study describes overall, beyond this receptor: According to a later analysis, TCR association rates differed among HLA loci, with DRB1 alleles showing the most associated TCRs and HLA-C alleles showing the fewest. Because counts were too low, some 16 rarely observed V segments, including chromosome 9 orphons, were excluded from the earlier analysis of some 590 of the donors. A further reported finding was that TCR beta sequences accurately predicted the HLA-A and HLA-B alleles for most subjects in the first cohort. CMV serostatus was the only immune exposure information available for the cohort. A later analysis reported that several top co-occurrence clusters appeared linked to parvovirus B19, influenza, CMV and Epstein-Barr virus. At a false discovery rate of 0.05, a later analysis linked fewer than 20,000 TCR beta sequences to specific HLA alleles. A cluster of highly shared sequence variants was judged likely to represent a technical artifact of the sequencing pipeline. In a later analysis, HLA-associated TCR beta chains were found to be more clonally expanded and to have lower generation probabilities than equally common non-associated chains. In a later genetic analysis, a missense DCLRE1C variant was associated with V-gene and J-gene trimming of TCR beta chains, and the association was replicated in an independent cohort. Because some donors lacked HLA typing at each locus, the association tests relied only on the typed subset. Assigning TCR associations to individual alleles was difficult when HLA alleles, especially DR and DQ, strongly co-occurred. Most CMV-associated TCR beta chains appeared to be HLA-restricted in a later analysis, and the HLA associations seemed to be driven largely by CMV exposure. Some IMGT-functional V segments, including TRBV6-2 and TRBV6-3, could not be distinguished by the 87-base-pair reads and were therefore excluded. The authors suggested that the approach could potentially be generalized to other disease states and immunological phenotypes. Cytomegalovirus status was reported to be diagnosed by the classifier with high specificity and sensitivity in both the original and validation cohorts. Most TCR sequences were observed very rarely across donors, whereas some public TCRs were present in many individuals. The cohort was sequenced for TCR beta chains only, and without alpha or paired-chain data the features that could be detected were limited. A few of the identified cytomegalovirus-associated TCR beta chains were confirmed in vitro to be specific for cytomegalovirus antigens. In an earlier analysis of some 640 of the donors, most TCR beta V segments were observed in productive rearrangements about 87% or about 30% of the time, broadly matching IMGT annotations. In a later genetic analysis, fewer N-insertions in productive TCRs were reported among donors in an Asian-associated ancestry cluster than the roughly 700-donor mean. The study gave a list of about 150 TCR beta chains associated with cytomegalovirus. Correlated functional status among segregating V segments might be attributable to linkage disequilibrium, but an unknown experimental factor could not be ruled out. Roughly uniform sequencing depth across donors was assumed in presence/absence analyses, although this assumption may not hold.

To prepare the library, the immunoSEQ multiplex PCR assay was applied. For the multiplex PCR, a mixture combining 60 forward primers for TCR Vbeta segments and 13 reverse primers for TCR Jbeta segments was used. A multiplex PCR assay on genomic DNA amplified the CDR3 region of rearranged TCR beta genes. The Illumina HiSeq System was used to sequence the amplified TCR beta libraries as 87-base-pair reads. Per the authors' processing: A later analysis counted about 80 million unique TCR beta chains across the 650 to 800 repertoires, and roughly 10 million of these chains were shared by at least two donors. Raw reads were error-corrected and collapsed into unique sequences with a nearest-neighbor algorithm that merged closely related sequences to remove PCR and sequencing errors. V, D and J gene segments were assigned by aligning CDR3 sequences to IMGT reference sequences. Each retained sequence needed at least a six-nucleotide match to both a V gene segment and a J gene segment. Rearrangements were called productive when the CDR3 lacked stop codons and stayed in frame with V and J; all others were non-productive. CDR3 was defined according to IMGT convention as the region running from the second conserved V-encoded cysteine to the conserved J-encoded phenylalanine. In an earlier analysis of 500 to 650 of the donors, sequences lacking an unambiguous match to a single V gene segment were excluded. An earlier analysis of 500 to 600 of the donors classified V segments as functional when productive rearrangements were above 56.7% and as segregating when the standard deviation between donors was above 5%. A statistical classification framework was developed to diagnose cytomegalovirus status using the catalog of TCR beta chain sequences. In a later analysis, TCR nucleotide sequences were compared against IMGT/GENE-DB human TR gene sequences so that V and J genes could be assigned. The TCRdist pipeline was used in a later analysis to assign CDR3 sequences and most-parsimonious VDJ recombination scenarios. In a later analysis, every TCR beta chain was defined by the combination of its CDR3 amino acid sequence and its V-gene family, and reads without a unique V-gene family were dropped. In a later analysis, 500 to 650 highly shared, low-generation-probability nucleotide sequences were removed to address suspected cross-contamination and a sequencing artifact. In a later analysis, a clonal expansion index was calculated for each public chain from normalized within-repertoire ranks of inferred template counts. Generation probabilities in a later analysis came from a VDJ recombination model fitted to out-of-frame rearrangements, and those results were checked against IGoR. Hypergeometric tests were used in a later analysis to score TCR-TCR, TCR-HLA and TCR-CMV co-occurrence, with a repertoire-size bias correction applied to the TCR pairs. In a later analysis, false discovery rates were estimated by permuting HLA or CMV assignments 20 times. In a later analysis, co-occurring TCRs were grouped using DBSCAN, and TCRdist sequence similarity was added for clustering within HLA-allele-positive subsets. For co-occurrence clustering, repertoires with fewer than 30,000 or more than 120,000 public chains were excluded, along with roughly five repertoires with anomalous nucleotide sharing. Imported from immuneACCESS, the table was reduced by TCRdb to in-frame sequences with V and J called. These copies leave out some clones; in studies compared against another copy, an unresolved V gene accounts for under half, and the cause of the remainder is not known. From that table come the V and J calls and clone size; the DNA was used to work out D and trimming. The sample table records 60,000 to 75,000 clones; approximately 75% of these occur just once. The ten most abundant clones make up 12% of the sample.

The cohort was made up of approximately 670 healthy bone marrow donors. At the time of sampling, every cohort member was nominally healthy, though immune exposures that went unrecorded were likely present. The donor tested CMV seropositive and was one of the 289 seropositive cohort members. Every donor gave a peripheral blood sample, and the peripheral blood mononuclear cells from that sample were used for TCR beta sequencing. Genomic DNA extraction from the blood cell samples was performed with the Qiagen DNeasy Blood Extraction Kit. This clone was detected only a few times. Its recognized antigen is unknown. Base qualities are not recorded, but no much larger clone differs from it by a single base.

The sample consisted of PBMCs. Recombination joined TRBV7-2 with TRBJ1-5; the D gene cannot be named for sure. The sequence was obtained from a woman aged 40 to 50 in good health and CMV-seropositive. The CDR3 has the sequence CASSGSREDPQHF. In nucleotide form, the sequence is TGTGCCAGCAGCGGCTCACGGGAAGATCCCCAGCATTTT.